A selection of T cell receptor beta chains follows, all from one sample in a study of OX40 agonist ivuxolimab in advanced cancers. Clones were read by immunoSEQ multiplex PCR, and TCRdb kept only the in-frame ones, dropping some. The sample includes around 68,000 clones, 80% to 95% of them seen just once. Material: CD4+ or CD8+ T cells sorted from blood, obtained in a trial of the OX40 agonist ivuxolimab. Receptors were obtained from an adult with an advanced solid tumor such as melanoma, head and neck, liver or kidney cancer. CDR3s include the opening cysteine and the closing phenylalanine or tryptophan. D genes are given only for firm matches. Size is omitted from some rows. Given values are once, few, many or a class for expanded clones.

>NA|TRBJ1-4|TRBD1|TRBV11-3
CASSSRTGRIYGTNEKLFF
TGTGCCAGCAGCTCAAGGACAGGGAGGATCTATGGGACTAATGAAAAACTGTTTTTT
>NA|TRBJ2-3|NA|TRBV25-1
CASSEPAPGTDTQYF
TGTGCCAGCAGTGAACCAGCGCCAGGCACAGATACGCAGTATTTT
>NA|TRBJ2-3|NA|TRBV19
CASSRQASTDTQYF
TGTGCCAGTAGTCGACAGGCTAGCACAGATACGCAGTATTTT
>NA|TRBJ2-2|TRBD1|TRBV10-3
CAISEGQGVSGELFF
TGTGCCATCAGTGAGGGACAGGGTGTGTCCGGGGAGCTGTTTTTT
>NA|TRBJ2-7|NA|TRBV7-2
CASSLELPAEQYF
TGTGCCAGCAGCTTAGAGTTGCCAGCCGAGCAGTACTTC
>once|TRBJ1-1|NA|TRBV9
CASSAGRVSGSEAFF
TGTGCCAGCAGCGCAGGGAGGGTTAGTGGAAGTGAAGCTTTCTTT
>NA|TRBJ1-2|NA|TRBV5-6
CASRSSRGANIYGYTF
TGTGCCAGCAGGTCGTCCCGGGGGGCTAATATCTATGGCTACACCTTC
>NA|TRBJ1-2|TRBD1|TRBV25-1
CASSGMDRGWYGYTF
TGTGCCAGCAGTGGAATGGACAGGGGTTGGTATGGCTACACCTTC
>NA|TRBJ1-6|NA|TRBV18
CASSHGTENSPLHF
TGTGCCAGCTCACACGGGACGGAAAATTCACCCCTCCACTTT
>NA|TRBJ1-5|NA|TRBV6-6
CASSYRQLDQPQHF
TGTGCCAGCAGTTATAGGCAGTTGGATCAGCCCCAGCATTTT
>once|TRBJ1-1|TRBD1|TRBV11-3
CASSPRQGSTEAFF
TGTGCCAGCAGCCCCCGACAGGGAAGCACTGAAGCTTTCTTT
>NA|TRBJ1-1|TRBD1|TRBV29-1
CSVRQGVWNTEAFF
TGCAGCGTACGACAGGGGGTCTGGAACACTGAAGCTTTCTTT
>NA|TRBJ1-5|NA|TRBV18
CASSPYSTHQPQHF
TGTGCCAGCTCACCATACAGCACGCACCAGCCCCAGCATTTT
>NA|TRBJ2-1|NA|TRBV29-1
CSVEGARGGDEQFF
TGCAGCGTTGAAGGGGCTCGTGGCGGGGATGAGCAGTTCTTC
>NA|TRBJ1-5|NA|TRBV18
CASSVGDGGNQPQHF
TGTGCCAGCTCGGTCGGTGACGGGGGCAATCAGCCCCAGCATTTT